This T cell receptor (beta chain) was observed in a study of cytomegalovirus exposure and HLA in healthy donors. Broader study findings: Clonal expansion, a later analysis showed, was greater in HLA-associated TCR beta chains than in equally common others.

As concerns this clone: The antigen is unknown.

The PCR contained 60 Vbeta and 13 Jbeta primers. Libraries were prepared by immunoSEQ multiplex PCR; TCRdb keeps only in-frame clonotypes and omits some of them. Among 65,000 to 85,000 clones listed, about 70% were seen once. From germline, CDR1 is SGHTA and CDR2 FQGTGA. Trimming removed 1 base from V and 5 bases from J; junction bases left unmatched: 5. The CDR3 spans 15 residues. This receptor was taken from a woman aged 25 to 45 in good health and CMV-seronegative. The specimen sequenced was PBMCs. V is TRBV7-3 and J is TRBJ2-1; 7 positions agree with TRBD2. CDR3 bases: TGTGCCAGCAGCTTAATGGCTAGCGGAGACAATGAGCAGTTCTTC. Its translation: CASSLMASGDNEQFF.